The 28 T cell receptor beta chains listed next were all sequenced from one sample in a study of blood T cell repertoires in COVID-19. Sequenced by immunoSEQ multiplex PCR; TCRdb stores in-frame clones only, minus some. The table includes roughly 160,000 clones, 85% detected once. Sequenced input: peripheral blood. The receptors shown here come from a woman aged 45-65 years with COVID-19, enrolled during active disease.

V and J are TRBV25-1 and TRBJ2-3; 10 bases align to TRBD2. From germline, CDR1 is MGHDK and CDR2 SYGVNS. The CDR3 length is 15 residues. Losses at the gene ends were 5 bases for V and 3 bases for J; bases not matched to a gene: 5. CDR3 loop: CASSPAGGLTDTQYF. The CDR3 DNA reads TGTGCCAGCAGTCCAGCGGGGGGGCTTACAGATACGCAGTATTTT.

The chain links TRBV24-1 to TRBJ2-1; D is ambiguous. Trimming pared 5 bases from V and 5 bases from J, leaving 9 bases between. The CDR3 spans 13 residues. Per the germline V gene, CDR1 is KGHDR and CDR2 is SFDVKD. The CDR3 protein is CATSAAENNEQFF. For the CDR3, the DNA is TGTGCCACCAGTGCGGCGGAGAACAATGAGCAGTTCTTC.

J is TRBJ2-4 and V is TRBV6-5; possible D gene TRBD2, 5 bases. V lost 8 bases, J lost 8 bases, and 16 bases lay in between. CDR1 and CDR2 (germline): MNHEY, SVGAGI. This CDR3 has 13 amino acids. The CDR3, as DNA: TGTGCCAGCGAAGCACGCGGGCGGGACATTCAGTACTTC. This translates into CASEARGRDIQYF.

CDR3 DNA: TGTGCCAGCAGCTTACAGGATCCCCGGTGGGCTTTCTTT. It specifies CASSLQDPRWAFF. V usage is TRBV11-3 and J usage is TRBJ1-1; D not resolved. V was trimmed by 2 bases and J by 11 bases, leaving 15 bases between them. CDR3 size: 13 residues. The germline CDR1 and CDR2 sequences are SGHNT and YENEEA.

The chain employs TRBV27 and TRBJ2-1; D is uncertain. The CDR3 sequence is 14 residues long. V was shortened by 7 bases and J by 8 bases, with 18 bases between the two germline ends. CDR1 MNHEY and CDR2 SMNVEV come from the germline V gene (reference sequence). The CDR3 DNA reads as TGTGCCAGCACCGCGCGTCCACCACCCCATGAGCAGTTCTTC. Translating it yields CASTARPPPHEQFF.

V and J are TRBV30 and TRBJ1-5; TRBD1 agrees at 8 bases. Germline V gene lookup returns CDR1 GTSNPN and CDR2 SVGIG (reference sequence). The CDR3 extends over 14 amino acids. The junction had 6 bases not matched to a gene; V was cut back by 3 bases and J by 5 bases. CDR3 nucleotide sequence: TGTGCCTGGAGAGCCACAGGGGGAGATCAGCCCCAGCATTTT. It yields the protein CAWRATGGDQPQHF. Based on the CDR3 plus reference TRBV30 and TRBJ1-5, the full variable domain is SQTIHQWPATLVQPVGSPLSLECTVEGTSNPNLYWYRQAAGRGLQLLFYSVGIGQISSEVPQNLSASRPQDRQFILSSKKLLLSDSGFYLCAWRATGGDQPQHFGDGTRLSIL.

Only a few counts were recorded for this clone. The chain employs TRBV5-1 and TRBJ2-1, with 9 bases lining up with TRBD2. Per germline, CDR1 SGHRS and CDR2 YFSETQ. This CDR3 spans 15 amino acids. V shed 1 base, J shed 5 bases, and the junction held 4 bases outside the gene matches. CDR3 bases: TGCGCCAGCAGCTTGTATGAGCGGGGGGACAATGAGCAGTTCTTC. Protein product: CASSLYERGDNEQFF.

This clone showed up just once. This chain joins TRBV12-3 or TRBV12-4 and TRBJ2-2, with a possible D match to TRBD1 (7 bases). CDR3 length equals 13 residues. Trimming took 7 bases from V and 4 from J, leaving 10 bases between them. CDR3 bases: TGTGCCAGCACCCAGGGGGGCACCGGGGAGCTGTTTTTT. It codes for CASTQGGTGELFF.

This chain uses TRBV6-5 with TRBJ1-5, with no clear D. Looked up from germline, CDR1 is MNHEY and CDR2 is SVGAGI. The CDR3 runs to 15 residues. V was cut by 0 bases and J by 2 bases, with 8 bases left in between. The CDR3 region has the DNA TGTGCCAGCAGTTACTCGAATCAGGGCAATCAGCCCCAGCATTTT. Protein sequence: CASSYSNQGNQPQHF.

This rearrangement joins TRBV4-3 to TRBJ2-1, with 10 bases aligning to TRBD2. Germline-derived CDR1 and CDR2 are LGHNA and YSLEER. This CDR3 has 15 amino acids. Trimming took 2 bases from V and 6 from J; bases not matched to a gene: 4. CDR3 in amino acids: CASSQPSGGINEQFF. DNA for the CDR3: TGCGCCAGCAGCCAACCTAGCGGGGGAATCAATGAGCAGTTCTTC.

The chain couples TRBV10-1 to TRBJ2-5; 10 bases agree with TRBD1. The CDR3 sequence is 19 residues long. V shed 1 base, J shed 0 bases, and the junction held 11 bases outside the gene matches. The germline V gene encodes CDR1 WNHNN and CDR2 SYGVQD (reference sequence). CDR3 in amino acids: CASSEWGQGPFRYQETQYF. The CDR3 bases are TGCGCCAGCAGTGAGTGGGGACAGGGGCCGTTTAGGTACCAAGAGACCCAGTACTTC.

The rearrangement links TRBV4-1 to TRBJ2-3; the match to TRBD2 covers 9 bases. The CDR3 consists of 15 residues. The germline V gene has CDR1 MGHRA and CDR2 YSYEKL. Trimming took 5 bases from V and 4 from J; bases not matched to a gene: 7. The CDR3: CASSYAGLAPDTQYF. DNA for the CDR3: TGCGCCAGCAGCTATGCGGGACTAGCACCAGATACGCAGTATTTT.

The V call is TRBV6-5, the J call TRBJ1-6; the D gene is possibly TRBD1 (6 bases). The CDR3 runs to 12 residues. V was shortened by 9 bases and J by 10 bases, with 13 bases between the two germline ends. Germline V gene data show CDR1 as MNHEY and CDR2 as SVGAGI. In DNA, the CDR3 is TGTGCCAGTACAGGGACCATCTCACCCCTCCACTTT. It specifies CASTGTISPLHF.

The rearrangement uses TRBV6-5 and TRBJ1-2, with D unclear. The CDR3 totals 13 residues. Trimming pared 7 bases from V and 4 bases from J, leaving 13 bases between. Germline V lookup: CDR1 MNHEY, CDR2 SVGAGI. The CDR3 spells CASTTVGSYGYTF. The CDR3 region has the DNA TGTGCCAGCACCACGGTCGGGTCCTATGGCTACACCTTC.

The chain recombines TRBV19 with TRBJ2-2; tentatively, D is TRBD1 (5 bases). The ends were cut back, 3 bases at V and 7 bases at J, with 15 bases in the middle. This CDR3 spans 15 amino acids. Per the germline V gene, CDR1 is LNHDA and CDR2 is SQIVND (reference sequence). The CDR3 spells CASSMGQGFIGELFF. DNA of the CDR3: TGTGCCAGTAGTATGGGGCAGGGTTTCATCGGGGAGCTGTTTTTT.

The genes are TRBV25-1 and TRBJ1-1; D gene uncertain. The ends were cut back, 7 bases at V and 0 bases at J, with 12 bases in the middle. The germline V gene has CDR1 MGHDK and CDR2 SYGVNS. The CDR3 is made up of 14 amino acids. CDR3 DNA sequence: TGTGCCAGCACGTCAGTCGAAATGAACACTGAAGCTTTCTTT. Its protein is CASTSVEMNTEAFF.

The gene calls are TRBV9 and TRBJ1-6, with D maybe TRBD1 (6 bases). CDR3 length equals 14 residues. V lost 0 bases and J lost 10, with 11 bases in between. Germline V gene lookup returns CDR1 SGDLS and CDR2 YYNGEE. The CDR3, as DNA: TGTGCCAGCAGCGTAGGGACAGTCAGATCACCCCTCCACTTT. Translated, it gives CASSVGTVRSPLHF.

The V call is TRBV5-8, the J call TRBJ2-1; TRBD1 agrees at 9 bases. This CDR3 is 16 amino acids long. The V and J ends lost 4 bases and 3 bases, in that order; junction bases with no gene match: 8. CDR1 is SGHTS, CDR2 YDEGEE, per germline. CDR3: CASSRGPGQGYNEQFF. CDR3 nucleotides: TGTGCCAGCAGCCGGGGCCCGGGACAGGGCTACAATGAGCAGTTCTTC.

The chain combines TRBV15 with TRBJ2-7; TRBD1 is a possible D gene (6 bases). Germline CDR1 LNHNV, CDR2 YYDKDF (reference sequence). The CDR3 totals 15 residues. Trimming left V 5 bases short and J 1 base short, with 15 bases between. The DNA of the CDR3 is TGTGCCACCAGCTCTGGGCAGGGGACATCCTACGAGCAGTACTTC. The encoded protein is CATSSGQGTSYEQYF.

This clone was observed once. The chain links TRBV9 to TRBJ2-3, with 12 bases aligning to TRBD2. Germline V gives CDR1 SGDLS, CDR2 YYNGEE. CDR3 length: 16 amino acids. V shed 4 bases and J 1 base; nucleotides not matched to a gene: 4. CDR3 sequence reads: CASSLTSGGRTDTQYF. DNA for the CDR3: TGTGCCAGCAGCTTGACTAGCGGGGGCCGCACAGATACGCAGTATTTT.

V gene TRBV12-5 combines with J gene TRBJ2-6; 7 bases line up with TRBD1. The germline V gene has CDR1 LGHNT and CDR2 FRNRAP. V shed 1 base and J 3 bases; nucleotides not matched to a gene: 3. This CDR3 comprises 16 residues. The CDR3 loop is CASGLGGGFGANVLTF. The CDR3 DNA sequence: TGTGCTAGTGGTTTGGGAGGGGGCTTTGGGGCCAACGTCCTGACTTTC.

The chain has TRBV28 and TRBJ2-1; TRBD1 agrees at 9 bases. V dropped 8 bases and J dropped 6; count of bases not matched to a gene: 2. The CDR3 spans 12 residues. In germline, CDR1 is MDHEN, CDR2 SYDVKM. CDR3 in amino acids: CASRDRVNEQFF. CDR3 coding DNA: TGTGCCAGCCGGGACAGGGTCAATGAGCAGTTCTTC.

The chain employs TRBV2 and TRBJ2-5; 10 bases are shared with TRBD2. V lost 8 bases to trimming and J lost 5 bases; unmatched junction nucleotides: 5. CDR1 is SNHLY and CDR2 is FYNNEI in the germline V gene. The CDR3 extends over 13 amino acids. This chain's CDR3 is CASSGLAVETQYF. CDR3 DNA sequence: TGTGCCAGCTCAGGACTAGCGGTTGAGACCCAGTACTTC.

This clone appeared once. The chain links TRBV7-2 to TRBJ1-2; 8 bases are a match to TRBD1. The V gene's germline CDR1 is SGHTA and CDR2 FQGNSA. With V trimmed by 0 bases and J by 0 bases, 9 bases remained unmatched. The CDR3 spans 18 residues. The CDR3 loop reads CASSLAFPTGGPNYGYTF. DNA of the CDR3: TGTGCCAGCAGCTTAGCTTTCCCCACAGGGGGGCCTAACTATGGCTACACCTTC.

This clone was picked up a small number of times. J is TRBJ2-2 and V is TRBV7-9; TRBD2 might be the D (6 bases). Germline lookup yields CDR1 SEHNR and CDR2 FQNEAQ (reference sequence). CDR3 length: 15 residues. The ends were cut back, 6 bases at V and 3 bases at J, with 14 bases in the middle. The CDR3 nucleotides read TGTGCCAGCAGGTTTTCAGGCGGGGACACCGGGGAGCTGTTTTTT. It encodes CASRFSGGDTGELFF.

CDR3 amino acids: CASSFRGQVGLNEQFF. DNA of the CDR3: TGTGCCAGCAGTTTCCGTGGACAGGTTGGACTAAATGAGCAGTTCTTC. The V gene is TRBV27, the J gene TRBJ2-1; the D gene is possibly TRBD1 (7 bases). Trimming pared 3 bases from V and 7 bases from J, leaving 19 bases between. The CDR3 consists of 16 residues. Looked up from germline, CDR1 is MNHEY and CDR2 is SMNVEV (reference sequence).

The chain recombines TRBV5-4 with TRBJ2-7; TRBD1 might be the D (5 bases). Trimming stripped 1 base from V and 1 base from J, with 12 bases between. Germline CDR1 and CDR2: SGHNT and YYREEE (reference sequence). This CDR3 contains 15 residues. The CDR3 reads CASSLFGARSYEQYF. Here the CDR3 DNA reads TGTGCCAGCAGCTTGTTTGGGGCCCGTTCCTACGAGCAGTACTTC.

The rearrangement uses TRBV2 and TRBJ2-3; 8 nucleotides agree with TRBD2. CDR3 size: 15 residues. CDR1 is SNHLY and CDR2 is FYNNEI in the germline V gene. V lost 0 bases and J lost 6; bases outside the gene matches: 5. The DNA of the CDR3 is TGTGCCAGCAGTGAAGCCCCGGGGGGGGTCGATACGCAGTATTTT. Protein: CASSEAPGGVDTQYF.